Here is one T cell receptor (beta chain) with its context. This clone appeared a single time. Its antigen has not been determined. Qualities for individual bases were not recorded, and no much larger clone is one base off. These data are taken from a study of OX40 agonist ivuxolimab in advanced cancers. Some background on the complete study: The costimulatory receptor OX40 (CD134) was targeted by ivuxolimab, a fully human IgG2 agonistic monoclonal antibody. The paper reports the monotherapy dose-escalation portion (N of about 47 patients) of the phase I ivuxolimab trial. Partial responses were achieved by three dose-escalation patients, of whom one had hepatocellular carcinoma and two had cutaneous melanoma. Among the 52 dose-escalation patients, around 20 had hepatocellular carcinoma, approximately 15 melanoma, 9 renal cell carcinoma and 9 head and neck cancer. Peripheral TCRbeta sequencing was intended to test whether TCR sequence diversity was altered and clonal T-cell expansion was caused by ivuxolimab. In the dose-escalation cohort, 65% to 85% of patients were male, and the mean age was approximately 60 years with a range of roughly 23 to 79. Patients were allowed to have had prior anti-PD-1, anti-PD-L1 or anti-CTLA-4 therapy, and roughly 40% of the dose-escalation patients had previously received checkpoint inhibitors. Intravenous ivuxolimab was administered to patients every 2 weeks at six dose levels: 0.01, 0.1, 0.3, 1.5, 3 and 10 mg/kg. The paper as a whole reports these results and caveats: In partial responders in the 0.1-3.0 mg/kg groups, normalized peripheral clonal expansion was found to be among the lowest, especially among CD8+ T cells. Low levels of normalized T-cell clonal expansion were also shown by some nonresponding patients. At doses of 0.1 to 3.0 mg/kg, clonal expansion of both CD4+ and CD8+ T cells in blood was seen between baseline and week 6. Antigen specificity was not determined for the clonally expanded peripheral T cells. On average, CD8+ T cells showed more expanded clones than CD4+ T cells after ivuxolimab.

V loses 7 bases, J loses 5 bases, and the germline ends lie 7 bases apart. CDR1 LNHDA and CDR2 SQIVND were looked up in the germline V gene (reference sequence). The CDR3 runs 11 amino acids, cysteine and phenylalanine included. This entry keeps only the CDR3 DNA: 33 bases, framed from base 1. Patients with autoimmune disease history or receiving systemic immunosuppression were excluded from the trial. In every dose cohort, peripheral blood was drawn for TCR sequencing at baseline, cycle 4 day 1, and cycle 7 day 1. Samples were obtained from an open-label, multicenter, first-in-human phase I dose-escalation trial of ivuxolimab. The trial enrolled adults with locally advanced or metastatic head and neck squamous cell, hepatocellular, melanoma or renal cell carcinoma. Before TCR sequencing, CD4+ and CD8+ T cells were separately sorted from peripheral blood. For sequencing of the TCRbeta CDR3 region, genomic DNA was extracted from the sorted cells. TCRbeta CDR3 regions were sequenced using the immunoSEQ Assay. Sourced from immuneACCESS, this table was stored by TCRdb with only in-frame sequences that have V and J called. A share of the clones is absent; for the studies checked, an unresolved V gene accounts for under half, and the remainder has no known explanation. The sample table shows tens of thousands of clones, and 90% are seen once. The ten largest clones capture around 0.5% of the sample.

The sequences come from CD4+ or CD8+ T cells sorted from blood, collected in a trial of the OX40 agonist ivuxolimab. This sequence was found in an adult with an advanced solid tumor such as melanoma, head and neck, liver or kidney cancer. This chain joins TRBV19 to TRBJ2-3, with no reliable assignment of the D segment. CDR3 sequence: CASNNRDTQYF. The DNA reads as follows: TGTGCCAGTAACAACAGAGATACGCAGTATTTT.